This T cell receptor beta chain appears in the sequencing data of a study of beta chain features in type 1 diabetes (dated by TCRdb to the late 2010s). Describing the broader study: Patients and healthy donors did not differ in mean age, gender distribution, total cell number or subset yield. A total of roughly 99 million sorted cells were examined across all samples, and the number of cells per subset was strongly correlated with RNA yield. In the study, recently diagnosed type 1 diabetes patients and matched healthy donors were compared on the TCRB repertoires of their sorted circulating CD4+ T cell subsets. Naive and central memory subsets were obtained from all 28 donors, but regulatory and stem cell-like memory subsets were isolated from only 8 patients and roughly eight healthy donors.

As to this clone: Its antigen has not been determined. No base quality values were provided; no much bigger clone lies one nucleotide off.

The High Capacity cDNA Reverse Transcription Kit was used to reverse transcribe all of the isolated RNA, meaning that expressed TCRB transcripts were what got sequenced. Naive, central memory and regulatory T cell samples underwent deep immunoSEQ sequencing, averaging about 3.3 million total reads per sample. Sorted cells were lysed in RLT buffer and RNA was extracted with DNase-treated RNeasy Micro or Mini kits, depending on cell number. To prevent cross-contamination, each cell subset was processed individually, whereas patient and healthy donor samples were processed jointly. The immunoSEQ multiplex PCR was used to amplify TCRB sequences from cDNA, yielding 87-bp fragments that span the CDR3 region. Sequencing of the amplicons was done on the Illumina HiSeq platform. From the authors' description of their analysis: Synthetic template baselines were used to correct PCR bias computationally, reads within Hamming distance 2 were collapsed together, and singletons that could not be merged were discarded. Reads were aligned against IMGT so that V, D and J genes, CDR3 length and insertions or deletions at six rearrangement sites could be assigned. Within each subset, clonotype counts were normalized to sorted cell number, after which true diversity and Gini coefficients were computed with the tcR R package. Repertoire sharing was quantified using the overlap coefficient calculated on TCRB nucleotide sequences. Sourced from immuneACCESS, this table was stored by TCRdb with only in-frame sequences that have V and J called. A share of the clones is absent; for the studies checked, an unresolved V gene accounts for under half, and the remainder has no known explanation. V and J calls and clone size are copied from that table; D and trimming were computed from the DNA. This sample holds around 340,000 clones; 6.5% to 10% were observed only once. 0.44% of the sample belongs to the ten largest clones.

The germline V gene encodes CDR1 LNHDA and CDR2 SQIVND (reference sequence). Taken from cysteine to phenylalanine, the CDR3 has 14 residues. Only CDR3 DNA is held: 42 bases, read in frame from base 1. After removal of 3 bases from V and 12 bases from J, the junction retains 5 bases not matched to a gene. From each donor, a single peripheral blood sample of about 100 mL on average was drawn into heparinised tubes. Using a panel that included CD45RO, CCR7, CD25, CD127, CD95 and CD27, naive, central memory, regulatory and stem cell-like memory CD4+ T cells were sorted on a BD FACSAria II. All sorted populations exceeded 98% purity. PBMCs were separated immediately by Lymphoprep density gradient centrifugation and were stained directly, without being cultured. To minimize batch effects, samples were stained and sorted in pairs, one healthy donor with one patient per experiment. What the study reported, not specific to this receptor: In all four CD4+ subsets, TCRB CDR3 length was moderately but significantly shorter in type 1 diabetes patients. HLA sub-analyses involved small numbers of individuals, so any influence of HLA type on TCRB rearrangement remained unresolved. At VDJ recombination sites, type 1 diabetes patients had fewer insertions and more deleted nucleotides, which implies abnormalities in thymic rearrangement. The naive, central memory and regulatory TCRB repertoires appeared to resemble one another more closely among patients than among healthy donors. PCR may preferentially amplify shorter templates, but because patient and control samples were amplified and corrected together, any resulting skew would affect both groups equally. Sequencing cDNA rather than genomic DNA could over-represent highly expressing activated cells, although activation and CD3 levels did not differ between groups.

Sequencing used central memory CD4+ T cells from blood. The chain is assembled from TRBV19 and TRBJ2-1; 13 central nucleotides agree with TRBD2. The sequence was collected from a woman aged 18-35 years in good health. For the CDR3, the sequence is CASSIERLAGGQFF. The DNA is TGTGCCAGTAGTATTGAGCGACTAGCGGGAGGGCAGTTCTTC.